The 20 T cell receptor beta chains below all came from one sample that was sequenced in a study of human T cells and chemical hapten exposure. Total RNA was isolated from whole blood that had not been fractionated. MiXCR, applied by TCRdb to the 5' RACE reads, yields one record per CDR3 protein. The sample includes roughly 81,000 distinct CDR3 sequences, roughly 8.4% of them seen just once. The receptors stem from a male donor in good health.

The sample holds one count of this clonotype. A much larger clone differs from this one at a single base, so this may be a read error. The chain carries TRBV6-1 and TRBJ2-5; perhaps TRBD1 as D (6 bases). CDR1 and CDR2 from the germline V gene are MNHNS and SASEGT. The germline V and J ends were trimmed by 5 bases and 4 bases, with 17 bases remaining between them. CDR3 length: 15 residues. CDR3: CASSPPTGSRETQYF. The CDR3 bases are TGTGCCAGCAGTCCGCCTACAGGGTCCCGAGAGACCCAGTACTTC.

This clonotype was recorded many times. CDR3 DNA: TGCAGTGCTAGAGGGCCGGGTGGCAATCAGCCCCAGCATTTT. This sequence encodes CSARGPGGNQPQHF. This rearrangement joins TRBV20-1 to TRBJ1-5, with D uncertain. CDR3 length equals 14 residues. V lost 1 base, J lost 2 bases, and 9 bases lay in between. Germline V lookup: CDR1 DFQATT, CDR2 SNEGSKA (reference sequence).

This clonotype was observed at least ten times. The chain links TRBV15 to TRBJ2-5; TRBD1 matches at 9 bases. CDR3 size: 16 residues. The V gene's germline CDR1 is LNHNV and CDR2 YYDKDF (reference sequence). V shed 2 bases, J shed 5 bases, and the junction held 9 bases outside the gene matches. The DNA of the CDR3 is TGTGCCACCAGCAGATCCCGGGACAGGGCGGGGGAGACCCAGTACTTC. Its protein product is CATSRSRDRAGETQYF.

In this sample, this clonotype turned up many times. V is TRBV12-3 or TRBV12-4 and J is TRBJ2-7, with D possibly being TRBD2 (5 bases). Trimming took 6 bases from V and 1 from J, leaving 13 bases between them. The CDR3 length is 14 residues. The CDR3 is CASSPHSESYEQYF. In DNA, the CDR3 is TGTGCCAGCAGCCCCCATAGCGAGTCCTACGAGCAGTACTTC.

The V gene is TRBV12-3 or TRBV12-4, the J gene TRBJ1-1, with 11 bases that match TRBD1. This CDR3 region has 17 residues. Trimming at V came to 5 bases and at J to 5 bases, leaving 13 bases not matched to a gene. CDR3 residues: CASSRRTGGAGITEAFF. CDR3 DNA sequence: TGTGCCAGCAGTAGGCGGACAGGGGGCGCGGGGATAACTGAAGCTTTCTTT.

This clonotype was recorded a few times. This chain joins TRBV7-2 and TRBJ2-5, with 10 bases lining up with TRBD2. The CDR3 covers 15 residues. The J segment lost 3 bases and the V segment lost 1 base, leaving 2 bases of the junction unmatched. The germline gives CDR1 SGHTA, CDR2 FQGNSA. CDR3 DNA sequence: TGTGCCAGCAGCTTAGGAAGCGGGGGGGAAGAGACCCAGTACTTC. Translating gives CASSLGSGGEETQYF.

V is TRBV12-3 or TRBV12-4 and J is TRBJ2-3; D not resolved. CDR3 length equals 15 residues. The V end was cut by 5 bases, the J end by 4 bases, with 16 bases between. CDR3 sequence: CASSVSPIRSDTQYF. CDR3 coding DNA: TGTGCCAGCAGTGTTTCCCCTATAAGGTCAGATACGCAGTATTTT.

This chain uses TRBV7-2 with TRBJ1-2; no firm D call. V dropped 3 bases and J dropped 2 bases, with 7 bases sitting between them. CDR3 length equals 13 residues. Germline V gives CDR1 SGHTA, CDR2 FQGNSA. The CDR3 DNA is TGTGCCAGCAGCTTGGACGGAAACTATGGCTACACCTTC. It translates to CASSLDGNYGYTF. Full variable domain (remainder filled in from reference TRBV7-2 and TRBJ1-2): GAGVSQSPSNKVTEKGKDVELRCDPISGHTALYWYRQSLGQGLEFLIYFQGNSAPDKSGLPSDRFSAERTGGSVSTLTIQRTQQEDSAVYLCASSLDGNYGYTFGSGTRLTVV.

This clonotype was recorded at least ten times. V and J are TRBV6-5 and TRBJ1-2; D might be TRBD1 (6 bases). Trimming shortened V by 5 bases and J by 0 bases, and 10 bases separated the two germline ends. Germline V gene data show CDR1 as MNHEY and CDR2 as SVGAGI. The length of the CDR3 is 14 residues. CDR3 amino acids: CASSKGGPNYGYTF. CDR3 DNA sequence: TGTGCCAGCAGTAAGGGGGGTCCTAACTATGGCTACACCTTC.

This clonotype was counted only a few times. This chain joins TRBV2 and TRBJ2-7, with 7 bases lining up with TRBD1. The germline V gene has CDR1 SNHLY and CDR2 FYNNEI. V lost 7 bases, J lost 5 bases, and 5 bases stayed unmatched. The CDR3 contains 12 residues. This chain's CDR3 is CASKRDSDEQYF. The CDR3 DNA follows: TGTGCCAGCAAAAGGGACAGTGACGAGCAGTACTTC.

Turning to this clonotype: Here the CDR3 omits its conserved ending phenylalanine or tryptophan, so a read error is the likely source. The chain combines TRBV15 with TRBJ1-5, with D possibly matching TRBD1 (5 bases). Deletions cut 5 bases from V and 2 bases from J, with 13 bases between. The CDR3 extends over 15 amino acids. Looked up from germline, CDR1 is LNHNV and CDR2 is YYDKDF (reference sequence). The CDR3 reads CATSPAGEGNQPQHL. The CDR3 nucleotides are TGTGCCACCAGCCCCGCGGGGGAAGGCAATCAGCCCCAGCATCTT.

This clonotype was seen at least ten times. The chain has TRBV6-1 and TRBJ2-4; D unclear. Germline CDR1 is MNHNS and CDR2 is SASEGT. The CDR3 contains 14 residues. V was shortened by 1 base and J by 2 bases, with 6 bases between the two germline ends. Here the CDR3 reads CASSEGGPKNIQYF. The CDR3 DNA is TGTGCCAGCAGTGAAGGGGGTCCCAAAAACATTCAGTACTTC.

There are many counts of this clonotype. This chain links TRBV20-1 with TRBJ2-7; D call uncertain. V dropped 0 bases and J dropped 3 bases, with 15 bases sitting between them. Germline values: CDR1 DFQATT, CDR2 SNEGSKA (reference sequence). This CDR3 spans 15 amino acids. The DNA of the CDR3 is TGCAGTGCTAGAGATCATGGGAAATCGATCTACGAGCAGTACTTC. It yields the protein CSARDHGKSIYEQYF.

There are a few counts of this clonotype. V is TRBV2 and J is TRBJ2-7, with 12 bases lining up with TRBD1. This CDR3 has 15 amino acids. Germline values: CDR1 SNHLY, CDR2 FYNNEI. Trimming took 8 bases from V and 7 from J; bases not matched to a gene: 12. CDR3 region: CASSAGTGGLSEQYF. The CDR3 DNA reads TGTGCCAGCTCCGCGGGGACAGGGGGCTTATCGGAGCAGTACTTC.

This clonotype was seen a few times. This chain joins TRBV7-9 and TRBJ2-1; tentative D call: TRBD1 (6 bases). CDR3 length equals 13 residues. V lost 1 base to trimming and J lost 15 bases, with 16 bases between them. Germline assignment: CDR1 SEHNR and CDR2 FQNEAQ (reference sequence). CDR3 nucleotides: TGTGCCAGCAGCTTAGTTTCGGGTACAGGGATGTTCTTC. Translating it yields CASSLVSGTGMFF.

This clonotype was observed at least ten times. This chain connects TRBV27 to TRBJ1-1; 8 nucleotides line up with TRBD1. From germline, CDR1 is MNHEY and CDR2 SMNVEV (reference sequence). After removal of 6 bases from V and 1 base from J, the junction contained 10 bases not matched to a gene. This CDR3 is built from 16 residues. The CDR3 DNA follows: TGTGCCAGCAGCCCCCTGTCAGACAGGGGGAACACTGAAGCTTTCTTT. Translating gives CASSPLSDRGNTEAFF.

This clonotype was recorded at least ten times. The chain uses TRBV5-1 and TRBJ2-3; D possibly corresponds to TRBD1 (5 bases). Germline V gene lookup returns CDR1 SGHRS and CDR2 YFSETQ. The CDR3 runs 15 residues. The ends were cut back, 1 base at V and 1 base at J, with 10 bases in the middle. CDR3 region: CASSLWGGGTDTQYF. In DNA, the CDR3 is TGCGCCAGCAGCTTGTGGGGCGGAGGCACAGATACGCAGTATTTT.

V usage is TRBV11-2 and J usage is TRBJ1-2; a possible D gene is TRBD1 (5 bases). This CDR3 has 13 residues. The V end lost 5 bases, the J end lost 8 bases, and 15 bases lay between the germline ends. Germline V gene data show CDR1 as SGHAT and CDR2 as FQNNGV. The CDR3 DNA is TGTGCCAGCAGCCCAACGAGACAGATCGGCTACACCTTC. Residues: CASSPTRQIGYTF.

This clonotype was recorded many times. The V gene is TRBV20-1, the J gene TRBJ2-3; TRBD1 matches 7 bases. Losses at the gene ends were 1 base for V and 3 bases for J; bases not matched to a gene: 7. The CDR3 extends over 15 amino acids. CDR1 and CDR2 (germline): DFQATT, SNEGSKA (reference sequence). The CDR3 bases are TGCAGTGCTAGAGCCCCAGGGGGTGGAACAGATACGCAGTATTTT. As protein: CSARAPGGGTDTQYF.

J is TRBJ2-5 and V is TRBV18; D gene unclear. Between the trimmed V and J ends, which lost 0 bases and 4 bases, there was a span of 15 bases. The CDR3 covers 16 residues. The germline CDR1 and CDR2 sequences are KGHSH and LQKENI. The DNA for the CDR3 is TGTGCCAGCTCACCACCGTACTCGCGTACACTAGAGACCCAGTACTTC. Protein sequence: CASSPPYSRTLETQYF.